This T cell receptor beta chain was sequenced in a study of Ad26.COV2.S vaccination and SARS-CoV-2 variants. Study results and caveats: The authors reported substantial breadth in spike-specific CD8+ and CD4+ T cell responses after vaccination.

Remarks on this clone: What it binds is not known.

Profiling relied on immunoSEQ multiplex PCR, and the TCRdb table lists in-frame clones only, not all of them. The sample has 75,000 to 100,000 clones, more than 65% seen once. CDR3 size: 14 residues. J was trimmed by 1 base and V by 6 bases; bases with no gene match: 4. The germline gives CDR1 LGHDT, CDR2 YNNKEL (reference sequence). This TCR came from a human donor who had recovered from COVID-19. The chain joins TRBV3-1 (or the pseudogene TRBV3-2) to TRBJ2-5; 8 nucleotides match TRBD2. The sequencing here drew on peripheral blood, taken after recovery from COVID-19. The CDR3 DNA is TGTGCCAGCAGTGAACTAGCGGCCCAAGAGACCCAGTACTTC. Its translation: CASSELAAQETQYF.